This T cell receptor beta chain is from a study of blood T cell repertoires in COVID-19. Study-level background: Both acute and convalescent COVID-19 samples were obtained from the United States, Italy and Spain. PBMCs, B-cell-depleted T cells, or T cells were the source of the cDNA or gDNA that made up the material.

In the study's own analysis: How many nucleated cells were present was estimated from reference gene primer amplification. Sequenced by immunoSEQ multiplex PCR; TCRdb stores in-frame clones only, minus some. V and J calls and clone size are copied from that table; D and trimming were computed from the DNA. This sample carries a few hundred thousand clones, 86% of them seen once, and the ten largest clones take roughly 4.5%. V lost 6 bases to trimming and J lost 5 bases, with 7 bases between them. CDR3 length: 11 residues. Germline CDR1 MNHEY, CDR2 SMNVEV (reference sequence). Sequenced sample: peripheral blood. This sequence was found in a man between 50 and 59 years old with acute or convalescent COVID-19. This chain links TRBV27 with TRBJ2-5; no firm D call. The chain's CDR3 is CASRSGETQYF. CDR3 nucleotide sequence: TGTGCCAGCAGGTCCGGGGAGACCCAGTACTTC.